This section outlines one T cell receptor (beta chain) sequence together with its context. The sample comes from a study of T-cell reconstitution after alpha-beta-depleted transplantation in children. The germline V and J ends were trimmed by 4 bases and 7 bases, with 19 bases remaining between them. The CDR3 has 15 residues. Looked up from germline, CDR1 is SQVTM and CDR2 is ANQGSEA. Unique molecular identifiers featured in how the TCRbeta library was prepared. Using its own MiXCR run on the PCR reads, TCRdb lists one record per CDR3 protein. The sample carries 780,000 or so distinct CDR3 sequences, roughly 15% recorded once.

The material sequenced was PBMCs, mostly from graft donor cells, taken 360 days after TCRalphabeta/CD19-depleted stem cell transplant. The sequence derives from a male patient aged 10 to 17 who had a stem cell transplant for acute lymphoblastic leukemia, so the T cells may come from the graft donor. The chain joins TRBV29-1 to TRBJ1-4, with D possibly being TRBD1 (6 bases). The CDR3 sequence: CSVAFPQGMVEKLFF. DNA for the CDR3: TGCAGCGTTGCCTTCCCGCAGGGGATGGTTGAAAAACTGTTTTTT.